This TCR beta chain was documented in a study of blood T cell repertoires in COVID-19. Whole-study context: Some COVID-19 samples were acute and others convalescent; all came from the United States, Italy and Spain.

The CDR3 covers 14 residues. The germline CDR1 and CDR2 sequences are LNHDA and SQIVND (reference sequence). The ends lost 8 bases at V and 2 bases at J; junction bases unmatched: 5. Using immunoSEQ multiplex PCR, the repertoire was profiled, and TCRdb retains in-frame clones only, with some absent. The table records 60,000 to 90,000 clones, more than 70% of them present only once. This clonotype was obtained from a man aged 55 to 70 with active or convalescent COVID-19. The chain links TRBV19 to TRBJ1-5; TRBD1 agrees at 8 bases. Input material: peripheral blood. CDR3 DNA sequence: TGTGCCAGTGCGGCGGGACAGGGCAATCAGCCCCAGCATTTT. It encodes CASAAGQGNQPQHF.